This T cell receptor (beta chain) was sequenced in a study of blood T cell repertoires in COVID-19. Authors' data handling: Using reference gene primer amplification, nucleated cell counts were estimated. The table came from immunoSEQ multiplex PCR; TCRdb's copy has only in-frame clones and leaves some out. V, J and clone size reflect that table, while D and trimming were determined from the DNA. The table lists about 37,000 clones, 75% to 95% of them singletons. The CDR3 loop spans 14 amino acids. The trim removed 4 bases at V and 8 bases at J, leaving 4 bases unmatched. The V gene's germline CDR1 is SNHLY and CDR2 FYNNEI.

Sequenced material: peripheral blood. The chain carries TRBV2 and TRBJ1-6; 8 bases map to TRBD1. The receptor's source is an elderly woman with acute or convalescent COVID-19. CDR3 nucleotide sequence: TGTGCCAGCAGTGCAGACAGGGGCTATTCACCCCTCCACTTT. Protein product: CASSADRGYSPLHF.